This note documents a single T cell receptor (beta chain) sequence. This sample stems from a study of control samples from healthy donors and cancer patients. TCRdb keeps only in-frame clones here, not all; method: immunoSEQ multiplex PCR. The table shows about 170,000 clones, with 90% to 95% occurring only once. The CDR3 extends over 15 amino acids. The V and J ends lost 3 bases and 2 bases respectively, with 11 bases between them. CDR1 is ENHRY and CDR2 is SYGVKD in the germline V gene. The receptor was derived from a woman between 18 and 29 years old in good health. Input material: blood. This sequence joins TRBV10-3 and TRBJ2-1, with a possible D match to TRBD2 (6 bases). The CDR3 sequence is CAISDSEGAYNEQFF. The CDR3, as DNA: TGTGCCATCAGTGATTCGGAGGGTGCCTACAATGAGCAGTTCTTC.